The clone carrying this TCR beta chain was recorded once. This sample is part of a study of blood T cell repertoires in COVID-19. Overall study context: Donors in the United States, Italy and Spain gave samples during acute or convalescent COVID-19. PBMCs, B-cell-depleted T cells, or T cells provided the cDNA or gDNA that made up the material.

Germline assignment: CDR1 SGHDN and CDR2 FVKESK. V shed 6 bases, J shed 4 bases, and the junction held 5 bases outside the gene matches. The CDR3 runs 13 residues. Study processing details: Reference gene primer amplification gave nucleated cell count estimates. Sequencing used immunoSEQ multiplex PCR; TCRdb keeps in-frame clones, though not all of them. Clonal size and the V and J genes are those of that table, whereas D and trimming came from the DNA. The table records over 130,000 clones, roughly 85% of them present only once. Specimen: peripheral blood. V usage is TRBV14 and J usage is TRBJ1-2; TRBD1 matches at 7 bases. The receptor was isolated from a man between 45 and 60 years old with acute or convalescent COVID-19. This CDR3 is CASRSTGVYGYTF. CDR3 coding DNA: TGTGCCAGCAGGTCCACAGGGGTCTATGGCTACACCTTC.